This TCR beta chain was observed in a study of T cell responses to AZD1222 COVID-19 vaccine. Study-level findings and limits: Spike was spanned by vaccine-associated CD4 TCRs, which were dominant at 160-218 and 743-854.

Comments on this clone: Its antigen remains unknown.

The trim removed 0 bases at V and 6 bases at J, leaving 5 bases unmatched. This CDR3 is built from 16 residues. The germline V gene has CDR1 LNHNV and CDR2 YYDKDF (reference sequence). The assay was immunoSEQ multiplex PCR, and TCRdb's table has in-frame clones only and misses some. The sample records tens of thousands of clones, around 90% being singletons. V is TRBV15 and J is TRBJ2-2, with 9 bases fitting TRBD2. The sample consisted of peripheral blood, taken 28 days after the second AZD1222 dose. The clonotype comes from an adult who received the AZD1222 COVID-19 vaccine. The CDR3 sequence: CATSRDRSGGPGELFF. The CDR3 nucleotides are TGTGCCACCAGCAGAGATCGGAGCGGGGGGCCCGGGGAGCTGTTTTTT. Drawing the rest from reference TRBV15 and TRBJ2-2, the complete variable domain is DAMVIQNPRYQVTQFGKPVTLSCSQTLNHNVMYWYQQKSSQAPKLLFHYYDKDFNNEADTPDNFQSRRPNTSFCFLDIRSPGLGDTAMYLCATSRDRSGGPGELFFGEGSRLTVL.